The 13 T cell receptor beta chains given below trace back to one sample, sequenced in a study of shared T cell receptors in the human thymus. Clones were sequenced by immunoSEQ multiplex PCR, and TCRdb holds only the in-frame ones, with some missing. The table lists 550,000 to 800,000 clones, approximately 83% of them singletons. These data also formed part of another study, on human thymus T cells.

The sequenced material came from thymocytes. These receptor sequences come from a girl under three years old with a congenital heart defect.

A few counts support this clone. This chain links TRBV19 with TRBJ2-2; 8 bases agree with TRBD2. The CDR3 contains 13 residues. Germline-derived CDR1 and CDR2 are LNHDA and SQIVND (reference sequence). Trimming took 7 bases from V and 5 from J; bases not matched to a gene: 3. CDR3 amino acids: CASKTGGTGELFF. CDR3 DNA: TGTGCCAGTAAGACGGGGGGGACCGGGGAGCTGTTTTTT.

V usage is TRBV19 and J usage is TRBJ1-2; D not resolved. The CDR3 sequence is 15 residues long. Germline-derived CDR1 and CDR2 are LNHDA and SQIVND (reference sequence). V was trimmed by 7 bases and J by 0 bases, leaving 15 bases between them. CDR3 protein: CASTLSVAANYGYTF. DNA for the CDR3: TGTGCCAGTACCTTATCCGTGGCAGCTAACTATGGCTACACCTTC. Variable domain in full (rest from reference TRBV19 and TRBJ1-2): DGGITQSPKYLFRKEGQNVTLSCEQNLNHDAMYWYRQDPGQGLRLIYYSQIVNDFQKGDIAEGYSVSREKKESFPLTVTSAQKNPTAFYLCASTLSVAANYGYTFGSGTRLTVV.

The chain couples TRBV27 to TRBJ1-2, with D perhaps TRBD1 (6 bases). The CDR3 totals 14 residues. Trimming left V 6 bases short and J 4 bases short, with 15 bases between. Germline loops: CDR1 MNHEY, CDR2 SMNVEV (reference sequence). This CDR3 is CASSSKGDGYGYTF. CDR3 bases: TGTGCCAGCAGCTCCAAGGGGGACGGCTATGGCTACACCTTC.

The chain recombines TRBV5-1 with TRBJ2-7, with TRBD1 identical over 9 bases. Germline loops: CDR1 SGHRS, CDR2 YFSETQ. This CDR3 has 14 residues. V lost 5 bases to trimming and J lost 3 bases; unmatched junction nucleotides: 6. The CDR3: CASSGTGGIYEQYF. The CDR3 DNA is TGCGCCAGCAGTGGCACAGGGGGCATCTACGAGCAGTACTTC.

This clone was found a few times. The genes are TRBV7-9 and TRBJ1-2, with 7 nucleotides matching TRBD1. Germline CDR1 and CDR2: SEHNR and FQNEAQ (reference sequence). V lost 8 bases and J lost 3; bases outside the gene matches: 9. The CDR3 has 14 residues. DNA for the CDR3: TGTGCCAGCGCTCCGGGAGGGACAGACTATGGCTACACCTTC. It encodes CASAPGGTDYGYTF.

The chain links TRBV7-4 to TRBJ1-1, with TRBD1 matching over 7 bases. The CDR3 covers 14 residues. The trim removed 5 bases at V and 6 bases at J, leaving 9 bases unmatched. Germline V lookup: CDR1 SGHVT, CDR2 SQSDAQ. This CDR3 reads CASSRPGTAPEAFF. Here the CDR3 DNA reads TGTGCCAGCAGCCGACCAGGGACAGCCCCTGAAGCTTTCTTT.

This clone was recorded once. This CDR3 reads CASSAGTANTEAFF. The CDR3 DNA reads as TGTGCCAGCAGCGCCGGGACAGCCAACACTGAAGCTTTCTTT. The chain links TRBV7-2 to TRBJ1-1; the match to TRBD1 covers 7 bases. The CDR3 sequence is 14 residues long. Germline V gives CDR1 SGHTA, CDR2 FQGNSA. V dropped 5 bases and J dropped 2; count of bases not matched to a gene: 5.

The CDR3 DNA follows: TGTGCCAGCAAAAACCGGACAGGGGACAATGAGCAGTTCTTC. Translating gives CASKNRTGDNEQFF. The chain has TRBV6-4 and TRBJ2-1, with TRBD1 matching 9 bases. V was clipped by 7 bases and J by 5 bases; unmatched bases: 6. Germline loops: CDR1 MRHNA, CDR2 SNTAGT. The CDR3 is made up of 14 amino acids.

The rearrangement uses TRBV6-5 and TRBJ2-1, with TRBD1 matching 8 bases. The CDR3 is 15 residues long. J lost 4 bases, V lost 5 bases, and 7 bases had no gene match. Looked up from germline, CDR1 is MNHEY and CDR2 is SVGAGI. The CDR3 nucleotides are TGTGCCAGCAGTCAATGGACAGGGAAGTACAATGAGCAGTTCTTC. It translates to CASSQWTGKYNEQFF.

This chain uses TRBV6-5 with TRBJ1-1; D not certain. The germline V gene encodes CDR1 MNHEY and CDR2 SVGAGI. Trimming stripped 0 bases from V and 5 bases from J, with 7 bases between. This CDR3 spans 13 amino acids. The CDR3 sequence is CASSYSLRTEAFF. The CDR3 DNA reads as TGTGCCAGCAGTTACTCCCTCCGGACTGAAGCTTTCTTT.

This chain uses TRBV14 with TRBJ2-3; no reliable D call. CDR3 length equals 14 residues. Per the germline V gene, CDR1 is SGHDN and CDR2 is FVKESK. V shed 0 bases and J shed 6 bases, with 10 bases lying between them. CDR3 sequence (DNA): TGTGCCAGCAGCCAAGATAGACACTGGGATACGCAGTATTTT. Amino acid sequence: CASSQDRHWDTQYF.

The V gene is TRBV19, the J gene TRBJ1-5, with 12 bases aligning to TRBD1. Germline V gives CDR1 LNHDA, CDR2 SQIVND (reference sequence). The junction had 6 bases not matched to a gene; V was cut back by 4 bases and J by 5 bases. This CDR3 is built from 16 residues. The CDR3 region is CASSTKGQGAYQPQHF. In DNA, the CDR3 is TGTGCCAGTAGTACTAAGGGACAGGGGGCTTATCAGCCCCAGCATTTT.

This chain joins TRBV7-9 and TRBJ1-6, with D possibly matching TRBD1 (6 bases). V was cut by 4 bases and J by 5 bases, with 12 bases left in between. CDR1 SEHNR and CDR2 FQNEAQ come from the germline V gene (reference sequence). The CDR3 totals 15 residues. The CDR3 DNA sequence: TGTGCCAGCAGCTCCGGGGCAGGGGATAATTCACCCCTCCACTTT. Its translation is CASSSGAGDNSPLHF. Supplemented by reference TRBV7-9 and TRBJ1-6, the full variable domain reads DTGVSQNPRHKITKRGQNVTFRCDPISEHNRLYWYRQTLGQGPEFLTYFQNEAQLEKSRLLSDRFSAERPKGSFSTLEIQRTEQGDSAMYLCASSSGAGDNSPLHFGNGTRLTVT.